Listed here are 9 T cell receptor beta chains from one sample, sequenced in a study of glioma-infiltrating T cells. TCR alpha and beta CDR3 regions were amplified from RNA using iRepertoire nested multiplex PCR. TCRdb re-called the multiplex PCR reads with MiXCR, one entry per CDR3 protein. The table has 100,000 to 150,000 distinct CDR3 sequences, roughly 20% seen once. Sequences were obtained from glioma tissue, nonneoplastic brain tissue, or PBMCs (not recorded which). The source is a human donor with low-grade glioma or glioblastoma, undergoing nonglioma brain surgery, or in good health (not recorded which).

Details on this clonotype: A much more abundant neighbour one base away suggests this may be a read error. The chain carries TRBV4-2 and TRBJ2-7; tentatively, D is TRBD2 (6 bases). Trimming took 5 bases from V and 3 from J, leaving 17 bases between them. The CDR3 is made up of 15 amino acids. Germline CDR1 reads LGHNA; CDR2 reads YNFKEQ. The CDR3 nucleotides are TGTGCCAGCAGCTTAGCGGCCAGGGCGGACTACGAGCAGTACTTC. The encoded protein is CASSLAARADYEQYF.

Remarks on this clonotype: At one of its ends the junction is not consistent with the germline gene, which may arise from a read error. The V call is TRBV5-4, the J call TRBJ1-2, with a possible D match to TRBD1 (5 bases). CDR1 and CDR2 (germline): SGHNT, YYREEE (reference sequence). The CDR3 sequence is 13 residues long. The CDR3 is CASSLVGAGGYAF. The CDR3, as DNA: TGTGCCAGCAGCTTGGTCGGGGCTGGCGGCTACGCCTTC.

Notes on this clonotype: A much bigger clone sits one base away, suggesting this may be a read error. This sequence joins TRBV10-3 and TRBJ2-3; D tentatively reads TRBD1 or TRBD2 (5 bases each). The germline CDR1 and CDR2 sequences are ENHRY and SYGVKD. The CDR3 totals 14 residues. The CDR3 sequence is CATSEGRITGTQYF. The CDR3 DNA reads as TGTGCCACCAGTGAGGGACGGATCACAGGTACGCAGTATTTT.

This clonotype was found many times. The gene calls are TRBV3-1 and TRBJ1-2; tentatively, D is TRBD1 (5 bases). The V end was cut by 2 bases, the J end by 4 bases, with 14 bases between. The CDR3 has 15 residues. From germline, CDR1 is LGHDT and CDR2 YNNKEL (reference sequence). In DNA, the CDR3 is TGTGCCAGCAGCCAAATGGACCTAGGGGTCTATGGCTACACCTTC. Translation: CASSQMDLGVYGYTF.

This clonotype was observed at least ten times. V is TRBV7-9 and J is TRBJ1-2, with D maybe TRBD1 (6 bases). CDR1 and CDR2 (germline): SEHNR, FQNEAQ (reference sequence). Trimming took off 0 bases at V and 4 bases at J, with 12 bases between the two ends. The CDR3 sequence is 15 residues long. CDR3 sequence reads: CASSLAWGPGYGYTF. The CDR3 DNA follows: TGTGCCAGCAGCTTAGCGTGGGGGCCTGGCTATGGCTACACCTTC.

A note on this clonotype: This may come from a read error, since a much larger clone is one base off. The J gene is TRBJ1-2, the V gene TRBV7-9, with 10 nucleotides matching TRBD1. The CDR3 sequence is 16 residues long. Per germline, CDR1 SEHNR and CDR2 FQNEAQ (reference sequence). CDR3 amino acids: CASGLNGDRGLYGYTF. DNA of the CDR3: TGTGCCAGCGGCTTAAATGGGGACAGGGGACTTTATGGCTACACCTTC. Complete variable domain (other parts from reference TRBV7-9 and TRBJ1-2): DTGVSQNPRHKITKRGQNVTFRCDPISEHNRLYWYRQTLGQGPEFLTYFQNEAQLEKSRLLSDRFSAERPKGSFSTLEIQRTEQGDSAMYLCASGLNGDRGLYGYTFGSGTRLTVV.

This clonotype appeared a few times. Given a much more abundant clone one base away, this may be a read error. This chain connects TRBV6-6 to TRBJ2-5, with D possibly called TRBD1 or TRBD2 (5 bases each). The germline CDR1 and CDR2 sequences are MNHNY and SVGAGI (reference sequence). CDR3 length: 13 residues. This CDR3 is CASSYTTMGTQHF. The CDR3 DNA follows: TGTGCCAGCAGTTATACTACCATGGGGACCCAGCACTTC.

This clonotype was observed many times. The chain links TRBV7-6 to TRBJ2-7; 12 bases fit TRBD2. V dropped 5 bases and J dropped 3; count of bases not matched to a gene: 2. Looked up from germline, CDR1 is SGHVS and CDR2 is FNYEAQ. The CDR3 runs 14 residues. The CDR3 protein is CASSRLAGDYEQYF. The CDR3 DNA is TGTGCCAGCAGCCGACTAGCGGGAGACTACGAGCAGTACTTC.

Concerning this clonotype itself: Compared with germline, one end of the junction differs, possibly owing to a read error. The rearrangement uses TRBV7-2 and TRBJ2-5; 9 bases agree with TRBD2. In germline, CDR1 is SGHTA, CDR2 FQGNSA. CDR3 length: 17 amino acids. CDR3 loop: CASSWLGGSGRRETEYF. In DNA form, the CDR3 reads TGTGCCAGCAGCTGGCTTGGGGGTAGCGGGAGACGGGAGACCGAGTACTTC.